This T cell receptor (beta chain) was obtained from a study of T cells after yellow fever vaccination. Each CDR3 protein is one row after TCRdb ran MiXCR on the 5' RACE reads. The data hold 400,000 or so distinct CDR3 sequences, with roughly 10% observed a single time. Trimming stripped 0 bases from V and 0 bases from J, with 9 bases between. The length of the CDR3 is 16 residues. Per germline, CDR1 SGHRS and CDR2 YFSETQ. The specimen comprised PBMCs, sampled on the day of the first yellow fever vaccination. The TCR comes from a man aged 18 to 29 who received the YFV17D yellow fever vaccine. This chain uses TRBV5-1 with TRBJ2-2; D unclear. The CDR3 region has the DNA TGCGCCAGCAGCTTGGGGTTGATAGCGAACACCGGGGAGCTGTTTTTT. This encodes CASSLGLIANTGELFF.